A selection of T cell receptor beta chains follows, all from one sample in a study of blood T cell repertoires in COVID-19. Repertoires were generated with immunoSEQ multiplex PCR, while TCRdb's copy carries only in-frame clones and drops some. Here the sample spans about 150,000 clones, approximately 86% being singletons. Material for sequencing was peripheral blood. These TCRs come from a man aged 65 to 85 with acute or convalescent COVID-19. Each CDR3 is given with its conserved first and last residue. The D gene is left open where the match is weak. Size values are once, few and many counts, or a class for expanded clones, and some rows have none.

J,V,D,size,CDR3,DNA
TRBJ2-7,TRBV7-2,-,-,CASSLDPLRAAYEQYF,TGTGCCAGCAGCTTAGACCCCCTCAGGGCAGCCTACGAGCAGTACTTC
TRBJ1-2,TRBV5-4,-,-,CASSLPQGNYGYTF,TGTGCCAGCAGCTTGCCACAGGGTAACTATGGCTACACCTTC
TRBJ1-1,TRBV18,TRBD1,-,CATNKQGAPNTEAFF,TGTGCCACCAATAAACAGGGGGCACCTAACACTGAAGCTTTCTTT
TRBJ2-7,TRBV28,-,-,CASRLGGQSYEQYF,TGTGCCAGCCGGTTGGGGGGACAGTCCTACGAGCAGTACTTC
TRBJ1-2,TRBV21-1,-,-,CASTIYGYTF,TGTGCCAGCACCATCTATGGCTACACCTTC
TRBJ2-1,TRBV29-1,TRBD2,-,CSVEVGLAGVNEQFF,TGCAGCGTTGAGGTCGGACTAGCGGGAGTGAATGAGCAGTTCTTC
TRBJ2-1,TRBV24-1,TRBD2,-,CATSDPTSGGSSYNEQFF,TGTGCCACCAGTGACCCGACTAGCGGGGGTAGCTCCTACAATGAGCAGTTCTTC
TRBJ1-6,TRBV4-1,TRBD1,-,CASSQDVTGGVYNSPLHF,TGCGCCAGCAGCCAAGACGTCACAGGGGGCGTTTATAATTCACCCCTCCACTTT
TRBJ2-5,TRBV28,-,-,CASSLRDQETQYF,TGTGCCAGCAGCTTGCGGGACCAAGAGACCCAGTACTTC
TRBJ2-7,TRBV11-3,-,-,CASSSGGIHEQYF,TGTGCCAGCAGCTCCGGGGGAATCCACGAGCAGTACTTC
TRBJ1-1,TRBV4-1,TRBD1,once,CASSDRGADGGEAFF,TGCGCCAGCAGCGACAGGGGAGCAGACGGAGGTGAAGCTTTCTTT
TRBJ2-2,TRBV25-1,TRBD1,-,CASSERGQGVSGELFF,TGTGCCAGCAGTGAACGAGGACAGGGGGTCTCGGGGGAGCTGTTTTTT
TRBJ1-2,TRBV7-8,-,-,CASSLVGGNNYGYTF,TGTGCCAGCAGCTTAGTTGGGGGGAATAACTATGGCTACACCTTC
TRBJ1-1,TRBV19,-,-,CASSRLQGEAFF,TGTGCCAGTAGCCGACTTCAGGGGGAAGCTTTCTTT
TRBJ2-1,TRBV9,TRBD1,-,CASSPRDSLNNEQFF,TGTGCCAGCAGCCCCCGGGACAGCCTCAACAATGAGCAGTTCTTC
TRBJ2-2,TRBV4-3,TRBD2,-,CASSQDAGGNTGELFF,TGCGCCAGCAGCCAAGACGCGGGGGGGAACACCGGGGAGCTGTTTTTT
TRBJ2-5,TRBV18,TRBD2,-,CASSPGAGGYQETQYF,TGTGCCAGCTCACCGGGAGCGGGAGGCTACCAAGAGACCCAGTACTTC
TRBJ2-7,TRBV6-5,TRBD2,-,CASSSVLAGNYEQYF,TGTGCCAGCAGTTCCGTACTAGCGGGAAACTACGAGCAGTACTTC
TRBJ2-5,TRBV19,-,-,CASSIEGWQQETQYF,TGTGCCAGTAGTATAGAGGGCTGGCAACAAGAGACCCAGTACTTC
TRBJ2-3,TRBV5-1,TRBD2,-,CASSLFWTSGNRSDTQYF,TGCGCCAGCAGCTTGTTCTGGACTAGCGGGAATCGGTCAGATACGCAGTATTTT
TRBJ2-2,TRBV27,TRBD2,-,CASIGQGLAAGGELFF,TGTGCCAGCATCGGCCAGGGACTAGCGGCAGGTGGGGAGCTGTTTTTT
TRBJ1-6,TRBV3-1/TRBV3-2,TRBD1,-,CASSQGTGVLLHF,TGTGCCAGCAGCCAGGGGACAGGCGTACTTCTCCACTTT
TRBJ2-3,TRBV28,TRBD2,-,CASSNPRTSGTDTQYF,TGTGCCAGCAGCAACCCTCGGACTAGCGGCACAGATACGCAGTATTTT
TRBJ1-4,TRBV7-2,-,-,CASSFGGDNEKLFF,TGTGCCAGCAGCTTTGGGGGGGATAATGAAAAACTGTTTTTT
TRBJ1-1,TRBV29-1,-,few,CSAAGGAGSTEAFF,TGCAGCGCTGCAGGAGGGGCAGGAAGCACTGAAGCTTTCTTT
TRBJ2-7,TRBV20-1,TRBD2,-,CSASNSGRFSEQYF,TGCAGTGCTAGTAATAGCGGGAGGTTCAGTGAGCAGTACTTC
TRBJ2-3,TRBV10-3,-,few,CAISGRGFSTDTQYF,TGTGCCATCAGTGGCCGAGGATTCTCGACAGATACGCAGTATTTT
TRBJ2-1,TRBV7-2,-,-,CASSLGLANNEQFF,TGTGCCAGCAGCTTAGGTCTAGCGAACAATGAGCAGTTCTTC
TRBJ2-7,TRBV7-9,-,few,CASRPLGFNEQYF,TGTGCCAGCAGGCCCCTCGGGTTCAACGAGCAGTACTTC
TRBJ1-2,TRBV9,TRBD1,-,CASSVGTGGGGYTF,TGTGCCAGCAGCGTAGGAACAGGGGGAGGAGGCTACACCTTC
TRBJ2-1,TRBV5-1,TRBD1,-,CASSLEGTAFNEQFF,TGCGCCAGCAGCTTGGAGGGGACAGCCTTCAATGAGCAGTTCTTC
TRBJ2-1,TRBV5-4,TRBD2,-,CASSWDLAAYNEQFF,TGTGCCAGCAGCTGGGATCTAGCGGCATACAATGAGCAGTTCTTC
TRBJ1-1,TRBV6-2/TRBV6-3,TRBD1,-,CASSQRGTGRTEAFF,TGTGCCAGCAGCCAAAGGGGGACAGGGAGGACTGAAGCTTTCTTT
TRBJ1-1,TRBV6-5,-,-,CASSYPPGAFF,TGTGCCAGCAGTTACCCTCCGGGAGCTTTCTTT
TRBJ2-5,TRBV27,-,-,CASRSQGRSQETQYF,TGTGCCAGCAGATCACAGGGACGGTCCCAAGAGACCCAGTACTTC
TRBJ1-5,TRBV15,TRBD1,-,CATSRGQSQPQHF,TGTGCCACCAGCAGGGGACAGTCCCAGCCCCAGCATTTT
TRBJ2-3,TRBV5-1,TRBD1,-,CASSVSGTGVADTQYF,TGCGCCAGCAGCGTCTCCGGGACAGGGGTGGCAGATACGCAGTATTTT
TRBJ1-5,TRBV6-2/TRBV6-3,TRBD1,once,CASSEVTGTGPYSNQPQHF,TGTGCCAGCAGCGAGGTGACCGGGACAGGGCCCTATAGCAATCAGCCCCAGCATTTT
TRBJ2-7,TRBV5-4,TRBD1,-,CASSLGSGGVNEQYF,TGTGCCAGCAGCTTGGGGTCAGGGGGCGTCAACGAGCAGTACTTC